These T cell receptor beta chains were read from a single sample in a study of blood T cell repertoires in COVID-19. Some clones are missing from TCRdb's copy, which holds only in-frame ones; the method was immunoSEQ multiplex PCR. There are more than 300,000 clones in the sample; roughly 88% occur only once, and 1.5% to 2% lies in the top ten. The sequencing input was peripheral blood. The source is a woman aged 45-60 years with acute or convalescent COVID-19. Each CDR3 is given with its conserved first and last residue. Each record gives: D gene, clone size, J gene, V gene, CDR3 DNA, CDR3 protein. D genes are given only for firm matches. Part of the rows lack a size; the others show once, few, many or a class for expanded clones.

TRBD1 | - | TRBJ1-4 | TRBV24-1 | TGTGCCACCAGTGATTCAAAGACAGGGACGGACGAAAAACTGTTTTTT | CATSDSKTGTDEKLFF
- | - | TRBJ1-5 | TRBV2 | TGTGCCAGCAGTGAACGTGGGGGCCACCAGCCCCAGCATTTT | CASSERGGHQPQHF
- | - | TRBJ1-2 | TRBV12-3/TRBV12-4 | TGTGCCAGTGGGCGGGGGGCGCTCGGCTACACCTTC | CASGRGALGYTF
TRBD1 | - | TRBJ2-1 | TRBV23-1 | TGCGCCAGCAGTCCCCTCCCCCCGACAGGGTATAGCTCCTACAATGAGCAGTTCTTC | CASSPLPPTGYSSYNEQFF
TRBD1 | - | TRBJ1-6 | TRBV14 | TGTGCCAGCAGCCAGCTCCGGGACAGGGGATCACCCCTCCACTTT | CASSQLRDRGSPLHF
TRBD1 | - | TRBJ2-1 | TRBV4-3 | TGCGCCAGCAGCCAAGTGGGACAGTTCAATGAGCAGTTCTTC | CASSQVGQFNEQFF
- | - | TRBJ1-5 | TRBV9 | TGTGCCAGCAGCGCCGAGGGTTATAGCAATCAGCCCCAGCATTTT | CASSAEGYSNQPQHF
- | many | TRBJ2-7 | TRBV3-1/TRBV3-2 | TGTGCCAGCAGCCATAGCCAGGGACTTTACGAGCAGTACTTC | CASSHSQGLYEQYF
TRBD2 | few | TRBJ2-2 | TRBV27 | TGTGCCAGCAGTCTGATCACTAGCGGGAGCACCGGGGAGCTGTTTTTT | CASSLITSGSTGELFF
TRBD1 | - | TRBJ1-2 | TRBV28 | TGTGCCTATACCGGGACAGGGGTCGGCTACACCTTC | CAYTGTGVGYTF
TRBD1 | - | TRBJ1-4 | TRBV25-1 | TGTGCCAGCGAGACGACAGGGAATGAAAAACTGTTTTTT | CASETTGNEKLFF
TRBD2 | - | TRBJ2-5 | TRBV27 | TGTGCCAGCAGTCCCGGACTAGCGGGATCAATGGAGACCCAGTACTTC | CASSPGLAGSMETQYF
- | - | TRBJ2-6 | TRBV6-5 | TGTGCCAGCAGTTACCGCCGGTCTGGGGCCAACGTCCTGACTTTC | CASSYRRSGANVLTF
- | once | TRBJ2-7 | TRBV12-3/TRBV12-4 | TGTGCCAGCAGTCTTGACAGTAACGAGCAGTACTTC | CASSLDSNEQYF
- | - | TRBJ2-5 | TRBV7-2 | TGTGCCAGCAGCTTAGCCCCCCCGCGGCTATCCCATGTCCCAAGGTACTTC | CASSLAPPRLSHVPRYF
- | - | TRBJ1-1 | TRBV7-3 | TGTGCCAGCAGCCTCACCGGGGGACTTGAAGCTTTCTTT | CASSLTGGLEAFF
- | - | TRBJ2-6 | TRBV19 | TGTGCCAGTAGTATACCGGGAAGCTCTGGGGCCAACGTCCTGACTTTC | CASSIPGSSGANVLTF
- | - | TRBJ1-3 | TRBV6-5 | TGTGCCAGCAAGAGGGGAAACACCATATATTTT | CASKRGNTIYF
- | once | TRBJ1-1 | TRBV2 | TGTGCCAGCAGTGAATATCTGACAATCACTGAAGCTTTCTTT | CASSEYLTITEAFF
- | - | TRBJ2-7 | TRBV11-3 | TGTGCCAGCAGCCCGACGCTCTCCCAGGCTGGCGAGCAGTACTTC | CASSPTLSQAGEQYF
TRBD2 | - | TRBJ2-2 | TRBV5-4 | TGTGCCAGCACCCTCGGGCTAGCGGGCTCCCTGAACACCGGGGAGCTGTTTTTT | CASTLGLAGSLNTGELFF
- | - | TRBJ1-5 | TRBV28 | TGTGCCAGCAGTTTGGACAAGTATCAGCCCCAGCATTTT | CASSLDKYQPQHF
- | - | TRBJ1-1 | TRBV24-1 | TGTGCCACCAGCCGCTTCGACAGACCGAACACTGAAGCTTTCTTT | CATSRFDRPNTEAFF
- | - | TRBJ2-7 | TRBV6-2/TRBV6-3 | TGTGCCAGCAGTTACTCGATTCAGTTTGCGGGCGGTACCCCCTACGAGCAGTACTTC | CASSYSIQFAGGTPYEQYF
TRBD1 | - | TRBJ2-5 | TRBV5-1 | TGCGCCAGCAGCTTGGCCGGGACAGGGCAAGAGACCCAGTACTTC | CASSLAGTGQETQYF
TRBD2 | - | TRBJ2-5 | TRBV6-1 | TGTGCCAGCAGTGAAGGATCGCTAGCGGGACACCAAGAGACCCAGTACTTC | CASSEGSLAGHQETQYF
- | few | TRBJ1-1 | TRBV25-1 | TGTGCCAGCAGTGAGGGGGGGGCCAGCTACACTGAAGCTTTCTTT | CASSEGGASYTEAFF
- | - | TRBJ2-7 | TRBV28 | TGTGCCAGCAGTTTTCGGGACGAGCAGTACTTC | CASSFRDEQYF
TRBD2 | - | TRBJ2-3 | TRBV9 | TGTGCCAGCAGCCCCCGGCTAGCGGTAAGCACAGATACGCAGTATTTT | CASSPRLAVSTDTQYF
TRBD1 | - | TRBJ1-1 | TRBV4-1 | TGCGCCAGCAGCCGGCGATCCTTTCCGGGACAGGAGAACACTGAAGCTTTCTTT | CASSRRSFPGQENTEAFF
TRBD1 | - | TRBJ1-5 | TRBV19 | TGTGCCAGTAGCAAATACAGGGGAGGCAATCAGCCCCAGCATTTT | CASSKYRGGNQPQHF
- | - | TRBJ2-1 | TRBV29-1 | TGCAGCGTTGATCCCGGGTATGAGCAGTTCTTC | CSVDPGYEQFF
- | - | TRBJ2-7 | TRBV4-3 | TGCGCCAGCAGCCAAAGCGTCGGTTATCCCTACGAGCAGTACTTC | CASSQSVGYPYEQYF
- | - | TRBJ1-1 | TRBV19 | TGTGCCAGCGGGGAGGGGGGGAACACTGAAGCTTTCTTT | CASGEGGNTEAFF
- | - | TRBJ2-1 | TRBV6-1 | TGTGCCAGCAGTGACAAACAGCGGCTATTCAACAATGAGCAGTTCTTC | CASSDKQRLFNNEQFF
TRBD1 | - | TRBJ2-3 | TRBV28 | TGTGCCAGCCGCGAATGGGGGACAGGGGGGACAGATACGCAGTATTTT | CASREWGTGGTDTQYF
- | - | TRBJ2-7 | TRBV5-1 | TGCGCCAGCAGCTACGACGGGACTTACTACGAGCAGTACTTC | CASSYDGTYYEQYF
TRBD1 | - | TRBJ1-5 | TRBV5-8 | TGTGCCAGCAGCTTGGTGGGACAGCGTATTAGCAATCAGCCCCAGCATTTT | CASSLVGQRISNQPQHF
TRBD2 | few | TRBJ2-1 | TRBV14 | TGTGCCAGCAGCCAAGATAGACTAGCGGGAGACCCGAGCTCCTACAATGAGCAGTTCTTC | CASSQDRLAGDPSSYNEQFF
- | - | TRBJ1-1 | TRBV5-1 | TGCGCCAGCAGCTTGGCCTCGGGGGTGAACACTGAAGCTTTCTTT | CASSLASGVNTEAFF